This entry lists 5 T cell receptor beta chains sequenced from one sample in a study of blood T cell repertoires in COVID-19. Profiled with immunoSEQ multiplex PCR; TCRdb holds only in-frame clones, not every one. The sample carries around 200,000 clones, approximately 83% recorded once. Sequenced sample: peripheral blood. The receptors shown here come from a man aged 45 to 65 with active or convalescent COVID-19.

The J gene is TRBJ1-5, the V gene TRBV2; 7 bases map to TRBD1. CDR1 and CDR2 (germline): SNHLY, FYNNEI. V lost 5 bases and J lost 7; bases outside the gene matches: 5. The CDR3 sequence is 13 residues long. The CDR3 DNA is TGTGCCAGCAGTCCCGGACAGGCCCAGCCCCAGCATTTT. This translates into CASSPGQAQPQHF.

This chain connects TRBV27 to TRBJ2-1, with D maybe TRBD1 (5 bases). From germline, CDR1 is MNHEY and CDR2 SMNVEV (reference sequence). Trimming pared 2 bases from V and 6 bases from J, leaving 8 bases between. CDR3 length equals 13 residues. The CDR3 reads CASSLRRVNEQFF. The CDR3, as DNA: TGTGCCAGCAGTTTACGCAGGGTCAATGAGCAGTTCTTC.

The chain uses TRBV11-1 and TRBJ2-5; 7 bases align to TRBD1. This CDR3 is built from 16 residues. Germline trimming cut 5 bases from V and 1 base from J; bases unmatched to any gene: 10. Germline CDR1 is SGHAT and CDR2 is FQDESV (reference sequence). CDR3 region: CASSPDIGGPQETQYF. CDR3 nucleotide sequence: TGTGCCAGCAGCCCTGACATAGGGGGCCCCCAAGAGACCCAGTACTTC.

This clone was observed a single time. V and J are TRBV7-9 and TRBJ1-4; D is unresolved. This CDR3 contains 14 residues. The germline CDR1 and CDR2 sequences are SEHNR and FQNEAQ (reference sequence). V was clipped by 1 base and J by 2 bases, with 5 bases between them. CDR3 coding DNA: TGTGCCAGCAGCTTAGGCGGGACTAATGAAAAACTGTTTTTT. Residues: CASSLGGTNEKLFF.

This chain links TRBV18 with TRBJ1-1, with TRBD1 identical over 10 bases. The germline V gene has CDR1 KGHSH and CDR2 LQKENI. CDR3 length equals 12 residues. The ends lost 8 bases at V and 7 bases at J; junction bases unmatched: 4. CDR3 loop: CASGQGEGEAFF. The CDR3 DNA is TGTGCCAGCGGACAGGGGGAGGGTGAAGCTTTCTTT.